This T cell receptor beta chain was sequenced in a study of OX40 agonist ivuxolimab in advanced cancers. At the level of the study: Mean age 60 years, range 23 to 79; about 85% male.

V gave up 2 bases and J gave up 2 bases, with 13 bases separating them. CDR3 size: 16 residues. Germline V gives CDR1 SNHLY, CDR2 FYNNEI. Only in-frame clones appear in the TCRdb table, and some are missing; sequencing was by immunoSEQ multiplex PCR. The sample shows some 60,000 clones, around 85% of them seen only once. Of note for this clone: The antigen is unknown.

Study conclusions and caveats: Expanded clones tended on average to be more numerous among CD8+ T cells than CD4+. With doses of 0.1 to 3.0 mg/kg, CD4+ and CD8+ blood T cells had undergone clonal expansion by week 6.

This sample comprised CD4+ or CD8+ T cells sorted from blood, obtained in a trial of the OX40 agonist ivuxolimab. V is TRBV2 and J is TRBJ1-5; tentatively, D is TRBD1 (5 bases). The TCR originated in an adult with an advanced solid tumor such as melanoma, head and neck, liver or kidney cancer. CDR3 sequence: CASSEWWGDGNQPQHF. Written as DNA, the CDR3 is TGTGCCAGCAGTGAATGGTGGGGGGACGGCAATCAGCCCCAGCATTTT. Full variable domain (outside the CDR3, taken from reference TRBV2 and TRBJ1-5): EPEVTQTPSHQVTQMGQEVILRCVPISNHLYFYWYRQILGQKVEFLVSFYNNEISEKSEIFDDQFSVERPDGSNFTLKIRSTKLEDSAMYFCASSEWWGDGNQPQHFGDGTRLSIL.